This T cell receptor (beta chain) was recovered during a study of T cell repertoires in cytomegalovirus infection. Study as a whole: CMV infection and matching HLA type were both indicated by public TCR beta signatures.

TCRdb processed the reads anew with MiXCR; each CDR3 protein has one entry. The sample consists of more than 500,000 distinct CDR3 sequences, about 15% of them appearing once. CDR1 and CDR2 (germline): DFQATT, SNEGSKA (reference sequence). V was shortened by 2 bases and J by 4 bases, with 15 bases between the two germline ends. The CDR3 is 15 amino acids. Notes on this clonotype: Antigen unknown.

Points from the study as a whole: The ex vivo response was dominated by HLA-C-restricted CMV-specific TCR beta clonotypes. Based on cumulative public TCR beta family frequency, carriers of CMV plus the relevant HLA were identified.

The sequenced sample was CD8+ T cells from PBMCs. The J gene is TRBJ1-5, the V gene TRBV20-1, with D possibly being TRBD1 (5 bases). This clonotype was obtained from a human donor in good health (CMV status not recorded). Some clones in this sample may be carry-over from other donors' samples. CDR3 nucleotide sequence: TGCAGTGCTAGAATGGGCAGGGTGGTGAATCAGCCCCAGCATTTT. Its translation is CSARMGRVVNQPQHF.